The present T cell receptor beta chain was sequenced within a study of neurological immune-mediated disorders. Overall study results and limits: HTLV-1-associated myelopathy ranked highest for TCR clonal expansion and multiple sclerosis lowest, beneath healthy controls.

This CDR3 comprises 12 residues. Germline CDR1 SGHAT, CDR2 FQDESV (reference sequence). The germline V and J ends were trimmed by 8 bases and 4 bases, with 9 bases remaining between them. Time point: longitudinal time-point 2. Unsorted libraries were prepared from 2 million PBMCs that had been stored at -80 C. To note about this clonotype: Its antigen is not identified.

Synthesis of cDNA used 5'RACE (with 10-nucleotide random UMIs). TCRdb re-derived calls from the 5' RACE reads in MiXCR, one entry per CDR3 protein. There are 70,000 to 95,000 distinct CDR3 sequences in the sample; approximately 13% occur only once, and around 5.3% lies in the top ten. Sequencing was done on a sample of PBMCs. The sequence was collected from a female donor with HTLV-1-associated myelopathy (HAM/TSP). J is TRBJ2-1 and V is TRBV11-1, with unresolved D. The CDR3 DNA reads as TGTGCCAGCGCTAGAGGTTACAATGAGCAGTTCTTC. Its translation is CASARGYNEQFF.